This TCR beta chain derives from a study of blood T cell repertoires in COVID-19. Participants were placed into cohorts based on the clinical history they reported. Among Cohort 3 donors, those recovered had two negative PCRs, clearance, or symptom resolution. With V trimmed by 6 bases and J by 8 bases, 9 bases remained unmatched. CDR1 is MNHEY, CDR2 SVGAGI, per germline. This CDR3 contains 13 residues. How the authors handled the data: The authors estimated nucleated cell counts from reference gene primer amplification. Produced via immunoSEQ multiplex PCR; TCRdb's table is partial and in-frame only. That table is the source of V, J and clone size, and D and trimming were worked out from the DNA. The table records about 280,000 clones, about 83% of them present only once.

The sample taken for sequencing was PBMCs or T cells enriched from blood (not recorded which). The chain has TRBV6-5 and TRBJ1-2; 7 bases line up with TRBD1. The sequence was obtained from a middle-aged woman who had recovered from COVID-19. CDR3 nucleotide sequence: TGTGCCAGCAGCCGGACAGGCTGGAGAGGCTACACCTTC. Translated: CASSRTGWRGYTF.